This T cell receptor beta chain was observed in a study of OX40 agonist ivuxolimab in advanced cancers. In the study overall: Averaging roughly 60 years in age, with a range of roughly 20 to 80, the cohort was around 85% male. Among those treated, three patients had partial responses, one with hepatocellular carcinoma and two with cutaneous melanoma.

Assay used: immunoSEQ multiplex PCR; TCRdb lists only in-frame clones, some missing. The data contain about 18,000 clones, approximately 91% of them singletons. Deletions cut 4 bases from V and 9 bases from J, with 13 bases between. This CDR3 region has 12 residues. Germline loops: CDR1 MNHEY, CDR2 SVGAGI. Broader study findings: CD4+ T cells averaged fewer expanded clones than CD8+ T cells. Also present in some nonresponders was a low level of normalized T-cell clonal expansion.

This clone turned up a few times. The target antigen is unknown. This TCR came from an adult with an advanced solid tumor such as melanoma, head and neck, liver or kidney cancer. This chain joins TRBV6-5 and TRBJ2-7; the D call may be TRBD1 or TRBD2 (6 bases each). The sample here was CD4+ or CD8+ T cells sorted from blood, taken in a trial of the OX40 agonist ivuxolimab. Here the CDR3 reads CASSSAEGGQYF. The CDR3 DNA follows: TGTGCCAGCAGTTCGGCGGAGGGGGGGCAGTACTTC.